This entry describes one T cell receptor beta chain. Its antigen remains undetermined. This clone may be a read error of a much larger clone one base away. The donors were around 39 Caucasian individuals from Russia, aged 6 to 90 years, who were systemically healthy. Each donor gave roughly 9 milliliters of peripheral blood, drawn into EDTA-treated Vacutainer tubes. Ficoll-Paque density-gradient centrifugation was used to isolate PBMCs, with at least 6.5 million per sample. Total RNA was extracted from PBMCs with Trizol reagent, with at least 6 micrograms obtained per sample. Naive CD45RAhigh/CD27high T cell percentages were measured by flow cytometry on a PBMC aliquot from every donor. The sample is drawn from a study of blood T cells in healthy people across ages (dated by TCRdb to 2014 to 2015). As for the study more broadly: In model experiments, roughly one uniquely barcoded TCR beta cDNA molecule per two T cells was captured by template switching. To avoid experimental bias, donors of different ages were distributed randomly across sequencing lanes. Age-related changes in TCR beta repertoire diversity were measured in the study by deep sequencing normalized with unique cDNA molecular identifiers. The study analyzed two additional independent replicas of 1 million unique cDNA reads from the same blood draw for two donors, one aged 18 to 30 and one aged 80 or older. The donors were split into four age groups: young (average 16 years), middle-aged (about 40), aged (over 55) and long-lived (approximately 89).

The germline V gene (reference sequence) sets CDR1 to MNHNY and CDR2 to SVGAGI. Taken from cysteine to phenylalanine, the CDR3 has 15 residues. Only the CDR3 DNA is retained, 45 bases long and in frame from the first base. Receptor amplification or capture employed 5' RACE. The run used an Illumina HiSeq 2500. A second about 6 to 11 cycle PCR used a sample-barcoded 5' primer and a J-beta primer mix. A unique molecular identifier was introduced onto each TCR beta cDNA molecule by a template-switch 5' adaptor carrying 12 random nucleotides. At least 3 million CDR3-containing paired-end reads were obtained from each sample. First-strand cDNA synthesis was performed from all RNA using the Mint cDNA synthesis kit, with priming by a TRBC-specific oligonucleotide. After uracil-DNA glycosylase treatment, a first 18-cycle PCR used universal primers M1SS and BC2_uni_R on all cDNA. As for the authors' bioinformatics: Each sample was normalized by randomly selecting 1 million high-quality reads, each carrying a distinct molecular identifier. Reads with shared molecular identifiers were discarded instead of being binned into consensus sequences. MiTCR, with a Q25 quality threshold and the strictest error-elimination algorithm, was used for CDR3 identification, clonotype clustering and error correction. A nonparametric unseen species model with Euler transformation was used to estimate a lower bound on total TCR beta diversity. TCRdb trimmed public reads at Q25 via fastp, called clones via MiXCR and kept in-frame beta chains. Entries are consolidated by CDR3 protein sequence, retaining the most common genes and DNA. The V and J calls and clone size are TCRdb's, not the authors'. This sample comprises over 300,000 distinct CDR3 sequences, more than 45% of them detected only once. Of the sample, approximately 51% falls within the top ten clones.

What the study reported, not specific to this receptor: As age increased, observed TCR beta diversity per million T cells dropped in a roughly linear way, and a significant reduction was already evident by age 40. The long-lived group showed more naive CD4+ T cells, fewer expanded clones and increased TCR diversity than the aged group, suggesting age selection. Observed TCR beta diversity correlated strongly with the percentage of naive T cells measured by flow cytometry. Because donor CMV infection status was unknown, age-related changes in expanded clonotypes were potentially confounded. Since profiling was done on bulk unsorted PBMCs, naive and antigen-experienced compartments could not be conclusively compared. Estimates of total diversity based on one million sequenced T cells were regarded as lower bounds and as underestimates.

The V and J genes are TRBV6-6 and TRBJ1-1; D gene: possibly TRBD1, on 6 matching bases. Material: blood. The origin of this receptor is a man aged 60 to 75 in good health. The DNA sequence follows: TGTGCCTGCAGCCACCGGGCAGGGGATGGCACTGAAGCTTTCTTT. It translates to CACSHRAGDGTEAFF.